Here is one T cell receptor (beta chain) with its context. Germline CDR1 SGDLS, CDR2 YYNGEE. Between the trimmed V and J ends, which lost 2 bases and 5 bases, there was a span of 16 bases. The CDR3 length is 15 residues. This record belongs to a study of OX40 agonist ivuxolimab in advanced cancers. TCRdb's table, derived via immunoSEQ multiplex PCR, lists solely in-frame clones and lacks some. The sample lists under 15,000 clones; around 74% were seen once. Sample: CD4+ or CD8+ T cells sorted from blood, taken in a trial of the OX40 agonist ivuxolimab. This sequence originates from an adult with an advanced solid tumor such as melanoma, head and neck, liver or kidney cancer. The chain combines TRBV9 with TRBJ1-2; D is possibly TRBD1 (5 bases). The CDR3 is CASSVGAGREYGYTF. In nucleotides, the CDR3 is TGTGCCAGCAGCGTCGGCGCAGGGCGAGAGTATGGCTACACCTTC.